These 25 T cell receptor beta chains share one sample of origin, sequenced in a study of regulatory and conventional T cells in RAG deficiency. TCRdb's table, derived via immunoSEQ multiplex PCR, lists solely in-frame clones and lacks some. The sample contains 10,000 to 15,000 clones, 85% to 95% of which appear only once. Genomic DNA came from blood conventional CD4+ T cells gated CD25-low CD127-high. The same sample was also used in a study of regulatory T cells. This second report adds: The PCR used 52 TRBV and 13 TRBJ primers.

The sample comprised CD4+ effector T cells sorted from blood. The receptor source for this set is a human donor in good health.

The rearrangement links TRBV4-2 to TRBJ2-6; the D is unclear. Germline CDR1 is LGHNA and CDR2 is YNFKEQ. This CDR3 is 15 amino acids long. Between the trimmed V and J ends, which lost 0 bases and 2 bases, there was a span of 5 bases. The CDR3 is CASSQETPGANVLTF. Written as DNA, the CDR3 is TGTGCCAGCAGCCAAGAAACGCCTGGGGCCAACGTCCTGACTTTC.

The chain couples TRBV28 to TRBJ2-2; D is uncertain. Trimming cost V 6 bases and J 2 bases, with 7 bases left between them. CDR1 MDHEN and CDR2 SYDVKM come from the germline V gene. The length of the CDR3 is 13 residues. The CDR3 sequence: CASRWGNTGELFF. The CDR3 coding sequence is TGTGCCAGCAGGTGGGGAAACACCGGGGAGCTGTTTTTT.

V usage is TRBV4-1 and J usage is TRBJ2-1; 10 nucleotides align to TRBD2. From germline, CDR1 is MGHRA and CDR2 YSYEKL. CDR3 length: 15 amino acids. The J segment lost 4 bases and the V segment lost 3 bases, leaving 3 bases of the junction unmatched. The CDR3 nucleotides read TGCGCCAGCAGCCACTCTAGCGGGGGTTACAATGAGCAGTTCTTC. Protein sequence: CASSHSSGGYNEQFF.

J is TRBJ1-2 and V is TRBV5-4, with TRBD1 as a possible D gene (5 bases). The V and J ends lost 6 bases and 3 bases respectively, with 12 bases between them. Germline V gene lookup returns CDR1 SGHNT and CDR2 YYREEE (reference sequence). CDR3 length: 13 residues. As DNA, the CDR3 is TGTGCCAGCACCGTCAGGGACTACTATGGCTACACCTTC. This encodes CASTVRDYYGYTF.

The chain has TRBV7-9 and TRBJ2-5; TRBD2 is a possible D gene (6 bases). The CDR3 is made up of 14 amino acids. The V gene's germline CDR1 is SEHNR and CDR2 FQNEAQ (reference sequence). V was clipped by 1 base and J by 2 bases, with 8 bases between them. The CDR3 bases are TGTGCCAGCAGCTTAGGGGAGGCGCAAGAGACCCAGTACTTC. Translation: CASSLGEAQETQYF.

This CDR3 reads CASSRGQGVPMTYTF. The CDR3 nucleotides are TGTGCCAGCAGTCGTGGACAGGGGGTCCCTATGACCTACACCTTC. This chain joins TRBV6-1 and TRBJ1-2, with 10 bases lining up with TRBD1. Germline-derived CDR1 and CDR2 are MNHNS and SASEGT. V lost 5 bases to trimming and J lost 10 bases; unmatched junction nucleotides: 13. The CDR3 loop spans 15 amino acids.

V and J are TRBV5-1 and TRBJ2-3; 9 nucleotides match TRBD2. V gave up 0 bases and J gave up 2 bases; unmatched junction bases: 4. CDR1 and CDR2 (germline): SGHRS, YFSETQ. This CDR3 spans 16 amino acids. CDR3 region: CASSLDLAGNTDTQYF. The CDR3 DNA sequence: TGCGCCAGCAGCTTGGATCTAGCGGGGAACACAGATACGCAGTATTTT.

CDR3 sequence: CASTIGTSLAKLFF. Here the CDR3 DNA reads TGTGCCAGCACTATCGGGACAAGTCTCGCAAAACTGTTTTTT. The V gene is TRBV6-1, the J gene TRBJ1-4, with a weak D call TRBD1 (6 bases). CDR1 is MNHNS, CDR2 SASEGT, per germline. This CDR3 contains 14 residues. V gave up 7 bases and J gave up 10 bases, with 19 bases separating them.

The rearrangement joins TRBV7-2 to TRBJ2-1, with D tentatively TRBD1 or TRBD2 (6 bases each). This CDR3 comprises 15 residues. CDR1 is SGHTA and CDR2 is FQGNSA in the germline V gene. V lost 5 bases to trimming and J lost 4 bases, with 15 bases between them. The CDR3, as DNA: TGTGCCAGCAGCGAGGACCAGGGGACTTACAATGAGCAGTTCTTC. As protein: CASSEDQGTYNEQFF. Full variable domain (outside the CDR3, taken from reference TRBV7-2 and TRBJ2-1): GAGVSQSPSNKVTEKGKDVELRCDPISGHTALYWYRQSLGQGLEFLIYFQGNSAPDKSGLPSDRFSAERTGGSVSTLTIQRTQQEDSAVYLCASSEDQGTYNEQFFGPGTRLTVL.

The V call is TRBV7-2, the J call TRBJ2-3, with 8 bases matching TRBD2. After removal of 3 bases from V and 4 bases from J, the junction contained 3 bases not matched to a gene. CDR1 is SGHTA and CDR2 is FQGNSA in the germline V gene. The length of the CDR3 is 14 residues. This chain's CDR3 is CASSLSRGADTQYF. For the CDR3, the DNA is TGTGCCAGCAGCTTGTCGCGGGGGGCAGATACGCAGTATTTT. The variable domain in full, with the rest retrieved from reference TRBV7-2 and TRBJ2-3, is GAGVSQSPSNKVTEKGKDVELRCDPISGHTALYWYRQSLGQGLEFLIYFQGNSAPDKSGLPSDRFSAERTGGSVSTLTIQRTQQEDSAVYLCASSLSRGADTQYFGPGTRLTVL.

The chain joins TRBV6-5 to TRBJ1-1; D possibly corresponds to TRBD1 (5 bases). V was cut by 5 bases and J by 4 bases, with 14 bases left in between. Germline V gene lookup returns CDR1 MNHEY and CDR2 SVGAGI. The CDR3 has 14 residues. Here the CDR3 reads CASSKQVIATEAFF. CDR3 bases: TGTGCCAGCAGTAAACAGGTTATCGCCACTGAAGCTTTCTTT.

The CDR3 spells CASSHLPLGRGSGNTIYF. The CDR3 coding sequence is TGCGCCAGCAGCCACCTTCCGCTAGGTCGAGGGTCGGGAAACACCATATATTTT. This chain joins TRBV4-1 and TRBJ1-3; D not resolved. V was trimmed by 3 bases and J by 4 bases, leaving 22 bases between them. The CDR3 has 18 amino acids. Per the germline V gene, CDR1 is MGHRA and CDR2 is YSYEKL.

This chain uses TRBV6-1 with TRBJ2-7; TRBD2 is a possible D gene (5 bases). The CDR3 length is 14 residues. CDR1 is MNHNS and CDR2 is SASEGT in the germline V gene. Trimming left V 6 bases short and J 6 bases short, with 18 bases between. CDR3 nucleotides: TGTGCCAGCAGAAGGACCGGACTGGGAAGCGAGCAGTACTTC. Amino acids: CASRRTGLGSEQYF.

V is TRBV18 and J is TRBJ2-3; D uncertain. Trimming removed 3 bases at V and 5 bases at J, with 3 bases between. The germline V gene has CDR1 KGHSH and CDR2 LQKENI. The CDR3 runs to 11 residues. The chain's CDR3 is CASSPKDTQYF. In DNA form, the CDR3 reads TGTGCCAGCTCACCCAAAGATACGCAGTATTTT.

The genes are TRBV6-1 and TRBJ1-6; D gene uncertain. V dropped 11 bases and J dropped 3 bases, with 8 bases sitting between them. The CDR3 is made up of 12 amino acids. In germline, CDR1 is MNHNS, CDR2 SASEGT. The CDR3 loop reads CAGRDYNSPLHF. CDR3 nucleotide sequence: TGTGCCGGGCGCGACTATAATTCACCCCTCCACTTT.

This clone was detected once. The chain couples TRBV7-6 to TRBJ2-3, with D uncertain. Trimming left V 1 base short and J 0 bases short, with 11 bases between. The germline CDR1 and CDR2 sequences are SGHVS and FNYEAQ. CDR3 length: 16 residues. The CDR3 reads CASSLGLGTSTDTQYF. The CDR3 bases are TGTGCCAGCAGCTTAGGTCTCGGTACTAGCACAGATACGCAGTATTTT.

This clone was found once. The gene calls are TRBV7-8 and TRBJ1-1; D perhaps matches TRBD1 (6 bases). The CDR3 consists of 14 residues. CDR1 is SGHVS and CDR2 is FQNEAQ in the germline V gene. Trimming stripped 3 bases from V and 1 base from J, with 9 bases between. The DNA for the CDR3 is TGTGCCAGCAGCTTCGCAGGGGAGAACACTGAAGCTTTCTTT. It codes for CASSFAGENTEAFF.

J is TRBJ2-2 and V is TRBV5-4; D unclear. V was clipped by 4 bases and J by 5 bases, with 9 bases between them. The CDR3 runs to 13 residues. Germline V CDR1 and CDR2: SGHNT, YYREEE (reference sequence). The CDR3 region is CASSDVGTGELFF. In DNA form, the CDR3 reads TGTGCCAGCAGCGATGTAGGAACCGGGGAGCTGTTTTTT. Looking up the rest from reference TRBV5-4 and TRBJ2-2 gives the full variable domain: ETGVTQSPTHLIKTRGQQVTLRCSSQSGHNTVSWYQQALGQGPQFIFQYYREEENGRGNFPPRFSGLQFPNYSSELNVNALELDDSALYLCASSDVGTGELFFGEGSRLTVL.

This sequence joins TRBV18 and TRBJ1-3; unclear D gene. The germline V and J ends were trimmed by 1 base and 0 bases, with 4 bases remaining between them. This CDR3 is built from 14 residues. The V gene's germline CDR1 is KGHSH and CDR2 LQKENI. The CDR3 nucleotides read TGTGCCAGCTCACCACAGAGCTCTGGAAACACCATATATTTT. This sequence encodes CASSPQSSGNTIYF.

The chain combines TRBV6-1 with TRBJ2-7, with 7 bases fitting TRBD1. The CDR3 is made up of 14 amino acids. V shed 0 bases and J 4 bases; nucleotides not matched to a gene: 3. The germline V gene encodes CDR1 MNHNS and CDR2 SASEGT. The CDR3 DNA follows: TGTGCCAGCAGTGAAGCCGGGACAGTTTACGAGCAGTACTTC. Translating it yields CASSEAGTVYEQYF.

The chain links TRBV5-8 to TRBJ2-1, with 11 bases lining up with TRBD2. The V segment lost 1 base and the J segment 4 bases; nucleotides outside the gene matches: 7. Per germline, CDR1 SGHTS and CDR2 YDEGEE. The CDR3 is made up of 17 amino acids. CDR3 residues: CASSLPLLAGAYNEQFF. The CDR3 nucleotides are TGTGCCAGCAGCTTGCCCCTACTAGCGGGGGCTTACAATGAGCAGTTCTTC.

The chain employs TRBV7-9 and TRBJ2-6; D call uncertain. The length of the CDR3 is 17 residues. Germline CDR1 is SEHNR and CDR2 is FQNEAQ (reference sequence). V lost 5 bases, J lost 0 bases, and 14 bases lay in between. CDR3 DNA sequence: TGTGCCAGCAGCCGCCTCGGATCTAGCTCTGGGGCCAACGTCCTGACTTTC. As protein: CASSRLGSSSGANVLTF.

The chain joins TRBV2 to TRBJ2-7; D tentatively fits TRBD1 or TRBD2 (5 bases each). The CDR3 has 14 amino acids. V shed 4 bases and J shed 7 bases, with 17 bases lying between them. Germline lookup yields CDR1 SNHLY and CDR2 FYNNEI. Here the CDR3 reads CASSADSEWGEQYF. CDR3 DNA: TGTGCCAGCAGTGCGGACTCCGAATGGGGGGAGCAGTACTTC.

This chain joins TRBV7-8 and TRBJ2-3, with 9 bases that match TRBD2. Germline values: CDR1 SGHVS, CDR2 FQNEAQ. The trim removed 5 bases at V and 0 bases at J, leaving 18 bases unmatched. The CDR3 length is 20 residues. The CDR3, as DNA: TGTGCCAGCAGCCAAACTAAGCTCCCGCCGACTAGCGGCAGCACAGATACGCAGTATTTT. This gives the protein CASSQTKLPPTSGSTDTQYF.

V is TRBV18 and J is TRBJ1-1, with D possibly TRBD1 on 5 matching bases. The ends were cut back, 3 bases at V and 8 bases at J, with 10 bases in the middle. Germline CDR1 reads KGHSH; CDR2 reads LQKENI. The CDR3 length is 12 residues. CDR3 DNA: TGTGCCAGCTCACCCGTGAAGGGGGAAGCTTTCTTT. Translated, it gives CASSPVKGEAFF. The variable domain in full, with the rest retrieved from reference TRBV18 and TRBJ1-1, is NAGVMQNPRHLVRRRGQEARLRCSPMKGHSHVYWYRQLPEEGLKFMVYLQKENIIDESGMPKERFSAEFPKEGPSILRIQQVVRGDSAAYFCASSPVKGEAFFGQGTRLTVV.